This T cell receptor beta chain was retrieved from a study of blood T cell repertoires in COVID-19. For the study at large: Whether acute or convalescent, the COVID-19 samples came from the United States, Italy and Spain. Sources were T cells, B-cell-depleted T cells, or PBMCs; the material itself was cDNA or gDNA.

Authors' analysis steps: Nucleated cell counts were estimated from reference gene primer amplification. Repertoires were generated with immunoSEQ multiplex PCR, while TCRdb's copy carries only in-frame clones and drops some. The V and J calls and clone size were taken over from that table, and D and trimming were inferred from the DNA. The top ten hold 8.5% to 10% of the sample, which has tens of thousands of clones, around 80% seen once. CDR1 and CDR2 from the germline V gene are SGHRS and YFSETQ. Deletions cut 1 base from V and 1 base from J, with 9 bases between. The CDR3 loop spans 15 amino acids.

Sequencing input: peripheral blood. The rearrangement uses TRBV5-1 and TRBJ1-5, with D tentatively TRBD1 (6 bases). The TCR originated in a human donor in a cohort sampled during active COVID-19. The CDR3 DNA is TGCGCCAGCAGCTTGTCAGGGGTAAGCAATCAGCCCCAGCATTTT. Translation: CASSLSGVSNQPQHF. Drawing the rest from reference TRBV5-1 and TRBJ1-5, the complete variable domain is KAGVTQTPRYLIKTRGQQVTLSCSPISGHRSVSWYQQTPGQGLQFLFEYFSETQRNKGNFPGRFSGRQFSNSRSEMNVSTLELGDSALYLCASSLSGVSNQPQHFGDGTRLSIL.